This T cell receptor beta chain is drawn from a study of human T cells and chemical hapten exposure. General study results and limits: Versus controls, significantly more large CDR3 similarity clusters arose from expanded TCRs.

There are a few counts of this clonotype. Its antigen is unidentified. Specified time point: patch test 3, about 24 weeks after DPC sensitization. Treatment in this sample: therapeutic diphenylcyclopropenone sensitization with weekly scalp DPC. Original processing notes: TCR counts had a median of around 94,000 per sample and spanned roughly 23,224 to 690,600. TCRdb fed the RACE reads into MiXCR, producing one record per CDR3 protein. The V and J calls come from TCRdb's annotation, not from the publication. The sample consists of around 200,000 distinct CDR3 sequences, around a quarter of them appearing once. V dropped 5 bases and J dropped 3 bases, with 9 bases sitting between them. This CDR3 has 12 amino acids. The germline CDR1 and CDR2 sequences are DFQATT and SNEGSKA (reference sequence).

The sequencing here drew on whole blood, taken in connection with sensitization to the hapten diphenylcyclopropenone (DPC). The chain carries TRBV20-1 and TRBJ2-3, with TRBD2 as a possible D gene (5 bases). This TCR was recovered from a woman between 35 and 50 years old with alopecia areata. Some clones in this sample may be carry-over from other donors' samples. The DNA of the CDR3 is TGCAGTGCTCTTCCGGGGACAGATACGCAGTATTTT. It codes for CSALPGTDTQYF.